The 15 T cell receptor beta chains below come from one sample, sequenced in a study of blood T cell repertoires in COVID-19. Only in-frame clones appear in the TCRdb table, and some are missing; sequencing was by immunoSEQ multiplex PCR. Here the sample spans 400,000 to 550,000 clones, 70% to 90% being singletons. Sequences were obtained from PBMCs or T cells enriched from blood (not recorded which). Receptor source: a woman under 30 with acute COVID-19.

This chain connects TRBV19 to TRBJ2-2; a weak D match, TRBD1 (6 bases). The V gene's germline CDR1 is LNHDA and CDR2 SQIVND (reference sequence). The CDR3 length is 15 residues. V was clipped by 5 bases and J by 1 base, with 11 bases between them. The CDR3 reads CASSVGQLNTGELFF. CDR3 nucleotides: TGTGCCAGTAGTGTCGGACAGTTGAACACCGGGGAGCTGTTTTTT.

The chain uses TRBV6-5 and TRBJ2-7, with 8 nucleotides matching TRBD1. The V and J ends lost 8 bases and 5 bases, in that order; junction bases with no gene match: 8. CDR3 size: 13 residues. The germline V gene encodes CDR1 MNHEY and CDR2 SVGAGI. The CDR3 spells CASQDRGLHEQYF. Written as DNA, the CDR3 is TGTGCCAGCCAAGACAGGGGATTACACGAGCAGTACTTC.

V gene TRBV3-1 (or the pseudogene TRBV3-2) combines with J gene TRBJ2-7, with 7 bases that match TRBD1. CDR3 length: 14 amino acids. The germline V gene has CDR1 LGHDT and CDR2 YNNKEL (reference sequence). J lost 3 bases, V lost 7 bases, and 9 bases had no gene match. As DNA, the CDR3 is TGTGCCAGCAACCACAGGGGACAGAGCTACGAGCAGTACTTC. It yields the protein CASNHRGQSYEQYF.

The CDR3: CAISGLHFGYTF. The CDR3 bases are TGTGCCATCAGCGGACTGCACTTCGGCTACACCTTC. This chain uses TRBV10-3 with TRBJ1-2; D is unclear. Germline V gene data show CDR1 as ENHRY and CDR2 as SYGVKD. The CDR3 runs 12 residues. Deletions cut 6 bases from V and 8 bases from J, with 13 bases between.

This chain links TRBV6-4 with TRBJ2-2; 8 bases line up with TRBD2. The trim removed 4 bases at V and 6 bases at J, leaving 7 bases unmatched. There are 15 residues in the CDR3. From germline, CDR1 is MRHNA and CDR2 SNTAGT. The CDR3: CASSAGGGLAGELFF. CDR3 sequence (DNA): TGTGCCAGCAGTGCCGGGGGGGGCCTGGCCGGGGAGCTGTTTTTT.

The chain uses TRBV18 and TRBJ1-4, with TRBD1 matching 8 bases. V lost 8 bases to trimming and J lost 2 bases; unmatched junction nucleotides: 4. Germline V gives CDR1 KGHSH, CDR2 LQKENI. The CDR3 is 14 amino acids. The CDR3 sequence: CASANRGTNEKLFF. The CDR3 nucleotides read TGTGCCAGCGCAAACAGGGGGACTAATGAAAAACTGTTTTTT.

V usage is TRBV19 and J usage is TRBJ2-3; a possible D gene is TRBD1 (6 bases). The CDR3 covers 13 residues. Between the trimmed V and J ends, which lost 8 bases and 1 base, there was a span of 10 bases. Germline CDR1 and CDR2: LNHDA and SQIVND (reference sequence). In DNA, the CDR3 is TGTGCCAGTCAACAGGGTGGCACAGATACGCAGTATTTT. Translation: CASQQGGTDTQYF.

V is TRBV15 and J is TRBJ1-6; perhaps TRBD1 as D (5 bases). The CDR3 contains 14 residues. Trimming shortened V by 4 bases and J by 6 bases, and 10 bases separated the two germline ends. Per germline, CDR1 LNHNV and CDR2 YYDKDF (reference sequence). The CDR3 loop reads CATSNRQSNSPLHF. The DNA of the CDR3 is TGTGCCACCAGCAACCGACAGTCTAATTCACCCCTCCACTTT.

The gene calls are TRBV7-9 and TRBJ2-1, with TRBD1 as a possible D gene (5 bases). The CDR3 spans 13 residues. Per the germline V gene, CDR1 is SEHNR and CDR2 is FQNEAQ (reference sequence). The V and J ends lost 5 bases and 6 bases respectively, with 11 bases between them. The CDR3 DNA reads TGTGCCAGCAGCGCCGACAGCTTCAATGAGCAGTTCTTC. As protein: CASSADSFNEQFF.

This rearrangement joins TRBV7-9 to TRBJ2-7; 11 nucleotides align to TRBD2. V shed 5 bases, J shed 6 bases, and the junction held 9 bases outside the gene matches. The CDR3 has 15 residues. Germline V gene sequence: CDR1 SEHNR, CDR2 FQNEAQ (reference sequence). The DNA for the CDR3 is TGTGCCAGCAGCGGACATAGCGGGAGGGCCGGCGAGCAGTACTTC. Translating gives CASSGHSGRAGEQYF.

The J gene is TRBJ1-2, the V gene TRBV5-4; a possible D gene is TRBD1 (5 bases). The CDR3 has 13 amino acids. Trimming removed 4 bases at V and 7 bases at J, with 14 bases between. Germline V lookup: CDR1 SGHNT, CDR2 YYREEE (reference sequence). CDR3 DNA: TGTGCCAGCAGCCGGGGACTTGACGGTGGCTACACCTTC. Translation: CASSRGLDGGYTF. Variable domain in full (rest from reference TRBV5-4 and TRBJ1-2): ETGVTQSPTHLIKTRGQQVTLRCSSQSGHNTVSWYQQALGQGPQFIFQYYREEENGRGNFPPRFSGLQFPNYSSELNVNALELDDSALYLCASSRGLDGGYTFGSGTRLTVV.

This chain links TRBV4-1 with TRBJ2-5, with a weak D call TRBD2 (7 bases). Germline V gene lookup returns CDR1 MGHRA and CDR2 YSYEKL. CDR3 length: 18 amino acids. The ends were cut back, 0 bases at V and 5 bases at J, with 22 bases in the middle. CDR3 DNA: TGCGCCAGCAGCCAAGACGAGCAACTGCGGGGGCCCCCGGAGACCCAGTACTTC. Protein product: CASSQDEQLRGPPETQYF.

The genes are TRBV30 and TRBJ2-2; D is possibly TRBD1 (5 bases). CDR1 and CDR2 (germline): GTSNPN, SVGIG (reference sequence). The V end was cut by 5 bases, the J end by 1 base, with 8 bases between. The CDR3 covers 13 residues. CDR3 sequence (DNA): TGTGCCTGGCACAGGTGGAACACCGGGGAGCTGTTTTTT. This gives the protein CAWHRWNTGELFF.

V and J are TRBV6-2 or TRBV6-3 and TRBJ2-1; 10 bases are shared with TRBD2. Germline loops: CDR1 MNHEY, CDR2 SVGEGT. Unmatched junction bases numbered 3, after V lost 2 bases and J lost 5 bases. This CDR3 region has 15 residues. DNA for the CDR3: TGTGCCAGCAGTTACCTAGCGGGAGTCCACAATGAGCAGTTCTTC. Translation gives CASSYLAGVHNEQFF.

J is TRBJ2-7 and V is TRBV15, with 8 nucleotides matching TRBD1. The ends lost 4 bases at V and 4 bases at J; junction bases unmatched: 9. Germline V lookup: CDR1 LNHNV, CDR2 YYDKDF (reference sequence). This CDR3 is 15 amino acids long. The CDR3 DNA sequence: TGTGCCACCAGCAAACACCGGGACAGGAGGTACGAGCAGTACTTC. This gives the protein CATSKHRDRRYEQYF.